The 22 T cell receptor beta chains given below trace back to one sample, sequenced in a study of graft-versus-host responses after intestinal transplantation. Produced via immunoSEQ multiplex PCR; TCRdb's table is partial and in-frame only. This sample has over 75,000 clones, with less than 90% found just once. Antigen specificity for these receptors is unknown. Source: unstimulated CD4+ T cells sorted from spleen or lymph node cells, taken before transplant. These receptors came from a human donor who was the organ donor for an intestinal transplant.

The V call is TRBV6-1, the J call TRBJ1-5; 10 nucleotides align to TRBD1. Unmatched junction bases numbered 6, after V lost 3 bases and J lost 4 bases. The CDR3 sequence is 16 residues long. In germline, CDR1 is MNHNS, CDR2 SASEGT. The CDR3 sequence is CASSEYPGQGNQPQHF. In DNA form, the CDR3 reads TGTGCCAGCAGTGAGTATCCGGGACAGGGGAATCAGCCCCAGCATTTT.

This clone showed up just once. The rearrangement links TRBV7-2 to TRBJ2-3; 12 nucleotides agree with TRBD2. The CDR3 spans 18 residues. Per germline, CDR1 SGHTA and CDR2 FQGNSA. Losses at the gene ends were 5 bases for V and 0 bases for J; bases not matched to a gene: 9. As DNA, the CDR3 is TGTGCCAGCAGCCGCCAGGCTAGCGGGAGGGCTAGCACAGATACGCAGTATTTT. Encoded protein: CASSRQASGRASTDTQYF.

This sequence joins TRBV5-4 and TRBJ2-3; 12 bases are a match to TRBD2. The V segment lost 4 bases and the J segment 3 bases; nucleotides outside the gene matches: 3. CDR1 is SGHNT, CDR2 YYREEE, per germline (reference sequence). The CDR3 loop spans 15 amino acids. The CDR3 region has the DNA TGTGCCAGCAGCCTAGCGGGGGGGCGTACAGATACGCAGTATTTT. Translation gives CASSLAGGRTDTQYF. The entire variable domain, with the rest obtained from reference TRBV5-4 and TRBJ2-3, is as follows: ETGVTQSPTHLIKTRGQQVTLRCSSQSGHNTVSWYQQALGQGPQFIFQYYREEENGRGNFPPRFSGLQFPNYSSELNVNALELDDSALYLCASSLAGGRTDTQYFGPGTRLTVL.

CDR3 residues: CASSSRTGSGNTIYF. DNA of the CDR3: TGTGCCAGCAGCTCCCGAACAGGGAGCGGAAACACCATATATTTT. The chain carries TRBV9 and TRBJ1-3; TRBD1 might be the D (6 bases). Germline CDR1 SGDLS, CDR2 YYNGEE. The ends were cut back, 4 bases at V and 4 bases at J, with 15 bases in the middle. This CDR3 region has 15 residues.

CDR3 sequence reads: CASSRQGSGNQPQHF. CDR3 nucleotide sequence: TGTGCCAGCAGCAGACAGGGGTCGGGTAATCAGCCCCAGCATTTT. The chain couples TRBV2 to TRBJ1-5; 8 bases line up with TRBD1. Per germline, CDR1 SNHLY and CDR2 FYNNEI. J was trimmed by 4 bases and V by 6 bases; bases with no gene match: 8. The CDR3 is 15 residues long.

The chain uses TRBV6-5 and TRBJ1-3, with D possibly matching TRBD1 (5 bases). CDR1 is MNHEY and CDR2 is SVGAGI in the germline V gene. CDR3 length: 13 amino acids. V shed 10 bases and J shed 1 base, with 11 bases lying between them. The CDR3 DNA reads TGTGCCATTCTCTCAGGGTCTGGAAACACCATATATTTT. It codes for CAILSGSGNTIYF.

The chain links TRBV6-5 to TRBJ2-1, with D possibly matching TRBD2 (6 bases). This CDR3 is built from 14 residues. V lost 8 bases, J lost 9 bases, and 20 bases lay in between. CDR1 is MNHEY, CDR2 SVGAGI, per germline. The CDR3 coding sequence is TGTGCCAGCCTGGAGGGACCTAGCGTCGGTGAGCAGTTCTTC. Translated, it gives CASLEGPSVGEQFF.

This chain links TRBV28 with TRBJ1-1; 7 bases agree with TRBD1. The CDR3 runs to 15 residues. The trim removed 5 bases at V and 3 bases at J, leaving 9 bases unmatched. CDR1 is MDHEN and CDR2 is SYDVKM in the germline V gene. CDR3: CASSTTGTAYTEAFF. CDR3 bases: TGTGCCAGCAGTACGACAGGGACGGCGTACACTGAAGCTTTCTTT.

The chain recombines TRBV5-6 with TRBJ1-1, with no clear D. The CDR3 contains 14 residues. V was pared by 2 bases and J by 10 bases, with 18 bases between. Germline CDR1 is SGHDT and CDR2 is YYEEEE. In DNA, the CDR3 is TGTGCCAGCAGCTTCTGGGAGGGCTTCCCCCTAGCTTTCTTT. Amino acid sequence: CASSFWEGFPLAFF.

CDR3 in amino acids: CASRGVGGAGQPQHF. CDR3 in DNA: TGTGCCAGCAGGGGGGTAGGGGGCGCGGGACAGCCCCAGCATTTT. This chain uses TRBV6-1 with TRBJ1-5; 7 bases agree with TRBD1. The length of the CDR3 is 15 residues. The germline V gene has CDR1 MNHNS and CDR2 SASEGT. The trim removed 6 bases at V and 7 bases at J, leaving 12 bases unmatched.

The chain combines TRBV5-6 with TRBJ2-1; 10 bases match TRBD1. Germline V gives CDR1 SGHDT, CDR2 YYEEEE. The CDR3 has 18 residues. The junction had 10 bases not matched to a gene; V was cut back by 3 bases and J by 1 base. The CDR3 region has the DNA TGTGCCAGCAGCTGGGGTTGGGGACAGGGGAGGTCCTACAATGAGCAGTTCTTC. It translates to CASSWGWGQGRSYNEQFF.

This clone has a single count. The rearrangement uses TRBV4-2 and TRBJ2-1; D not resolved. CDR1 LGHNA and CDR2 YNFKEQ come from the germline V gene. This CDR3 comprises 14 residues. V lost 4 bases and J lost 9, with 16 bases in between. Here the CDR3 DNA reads TGTGCCAGCAGCCCCGCGGCCCCGTACGCTGAGCAGTTCTTC. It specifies CASSPAAPYAEQFF.

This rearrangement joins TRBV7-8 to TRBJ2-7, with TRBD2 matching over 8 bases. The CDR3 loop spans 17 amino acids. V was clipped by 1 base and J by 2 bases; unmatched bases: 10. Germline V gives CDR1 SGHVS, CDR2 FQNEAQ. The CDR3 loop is CASSLDFSLAAPYEQYF. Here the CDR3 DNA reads TGTGCCAGCAGCTTAGACTTTTCACTAGCGGCACCCTACGAGCAGTACTTC.

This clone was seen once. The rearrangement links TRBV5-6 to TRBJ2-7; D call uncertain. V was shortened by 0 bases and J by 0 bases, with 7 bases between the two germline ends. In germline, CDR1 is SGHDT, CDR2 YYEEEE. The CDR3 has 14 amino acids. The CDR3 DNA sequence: TGTGCCAGCAGCTTGGATCCCGGCTCCTACGAGCAGTACTTC. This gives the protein CASSLDPGSYEQYF.

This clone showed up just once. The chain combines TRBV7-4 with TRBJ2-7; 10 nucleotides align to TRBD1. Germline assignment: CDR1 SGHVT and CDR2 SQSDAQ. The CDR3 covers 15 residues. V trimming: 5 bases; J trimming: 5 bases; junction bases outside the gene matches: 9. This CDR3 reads CASSQGTGVLHEQYF. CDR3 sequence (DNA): TGTGCCAGCAGCCAGGGGACAGGGGTCCTCCACGAGCAGTACTTC.

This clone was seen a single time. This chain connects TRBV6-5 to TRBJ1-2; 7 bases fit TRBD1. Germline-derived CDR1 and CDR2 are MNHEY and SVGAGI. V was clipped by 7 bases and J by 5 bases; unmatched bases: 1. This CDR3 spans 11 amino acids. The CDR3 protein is CASTTGYGYTF. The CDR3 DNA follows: TGTGCCAGCACGACAGGGTATGGCTACACCTTC.

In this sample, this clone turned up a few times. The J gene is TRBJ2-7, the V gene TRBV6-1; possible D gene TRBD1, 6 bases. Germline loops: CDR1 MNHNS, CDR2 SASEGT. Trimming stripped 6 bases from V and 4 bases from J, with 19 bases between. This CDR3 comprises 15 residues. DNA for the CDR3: TGTGCCAGCAGCCTCCCGGTGGGGGCCAAATACGAGCAGTACTTC. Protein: CASSLPVGAKYEQYF.

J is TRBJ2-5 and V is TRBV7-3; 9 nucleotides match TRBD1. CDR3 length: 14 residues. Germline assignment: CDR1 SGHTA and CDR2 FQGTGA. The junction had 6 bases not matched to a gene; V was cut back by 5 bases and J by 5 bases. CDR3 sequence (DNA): TGTGCCAGCAGCCCGGACAGGGGTGGGGAGACCCAGTACTTC. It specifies CASSPDRGGETQYF.

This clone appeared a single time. The CDR3 reads CASSLRRLASGYNEQFF. The CDR3 coding sequence is TGCGCCAGCAGCTTGCGTCGTTTGGCTAGCGGCTACAATGAGCAGTTCTTC. V and J are TRBV5-1 and TRBJ2-1; the match to TRBD2 covers 7 bases. J gave up 3 bases and V 1 base, and 10 bases lay outside the gene matches. Germline V gene data show CDR1 as SGHRS and CDR2 as YFSETQ. This CDR3 is built from 17 residues.

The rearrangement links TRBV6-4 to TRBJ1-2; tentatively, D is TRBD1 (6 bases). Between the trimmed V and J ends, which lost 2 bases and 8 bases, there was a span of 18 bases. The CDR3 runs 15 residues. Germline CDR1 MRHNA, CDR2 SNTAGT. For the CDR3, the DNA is TGTGCCAGCAGTGACCAGGCAGGGGATTTGGAAGGCTACACCTTC. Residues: CASSDQAGDLEGYTF.

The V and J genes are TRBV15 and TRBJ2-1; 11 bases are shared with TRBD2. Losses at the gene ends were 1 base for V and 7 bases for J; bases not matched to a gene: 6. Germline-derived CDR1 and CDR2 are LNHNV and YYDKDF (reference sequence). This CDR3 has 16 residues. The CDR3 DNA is TGTGCCACCAGCAGAGGGCTAGCGGGAGGAGGGAATGAGCAGTTCTTC. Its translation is CATSRGLAGGGNEQFF.

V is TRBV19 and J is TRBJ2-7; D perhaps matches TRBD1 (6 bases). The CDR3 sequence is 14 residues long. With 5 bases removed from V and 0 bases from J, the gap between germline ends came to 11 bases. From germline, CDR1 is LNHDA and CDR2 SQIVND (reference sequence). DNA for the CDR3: TGTGCCAGTAGTTCCAACAGGGCCTCCTACGAGCAGTACTTC. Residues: CASSSNRASYEQYF.